These T cell receptor beta chains were read from a single sample in a study of control samples from healthy donors and cancer patients. TCRdb's table, derived via immunoSEQ multiplex PCR, lists solely in-frame clones and lacks some. The sample holds some 15,000 clones; 87% are singletons and the top ten take 11%. The sequenced sample consisted of PBMCs. The receptors stem from a woman in her sixties or seventies with colorectal cancer. The CDR3 runs from the conserved cysteine through the conserved F or W. The D gene is left open where the match is weak. The size entry is marked missing in some rows and otherwise reads once, few, many or a size class.

abundance	v_gene	j_gene	d_gene	CDR3nt	CDR3aa
-	TRBV6-2/TRBV6-3	TRBJ2-1	TRBD2	TGTGCCAGCAGTTATCACGCGGGGGGGCGGAGTGAGCAGTTCTTC	CASSYHAGGRSEQFF
-	TRBV7-9	TRBJ1-1	-	TGTGCCAGCAGCTTGGACTTGAACACTGAAGCTTTCTTT	CASSLDLNTEAFF
-	TRBV19	TRBJ1-5	-	TGTGCCAGTAACCCTCGGACAGTAAATCAGCCCCAGCATTTT	CASNPRTVNQPQHF
few	TRBV9	TRBJ2-1	-	TGTGCCAGCAGCGTAGGTGGAGAAGGCTCTACAAATGAGCAGTTCTTC	CASSVGGEGSTNEQFF
-	TRBV3-1/TRBV3-2	TRBJ2-6	-	TGTGCCAGCAGCCAAGATAGGAGGTTGGGGGGGGCCGCGTCTGGGGCCAACGTCCTGACTTTC	CASSQDRRLGGAASGANVLTF
-	TRBV6-5	TRBJ2-7	-	TGTGCCAGCAGTTTAGAGACAGAATACTACGAGCAGTACTTC	CASSLETEYYEQYF
-	TRBV4-2	TRBJ2-2	-	TGTGCCAGCAGCCAAGTAGGGGTTTCGAACACCGGGGAGCTGTTTTTT	CASSQVGVSNTGELFF
-	TRBV5-1	TRBJ2-7	-	TGCGCCAGCAAAGGGGAGTACGAGCAGTACTTC	CASKGEYEQYF
-	TRBV6-5	TRBJ1-2	-	TGTGCCAGCAGTTACTCGAGTCAGGTCTATGGCTACACCTTC	CASSYSSQVYGYTF
-	TRBV10-2	TRBJ1-5	-	TGCGCCAGCAGTGAGTCCACACTCCATCAGCCCCAGCATTTT	CASSESTLHQPQHF
-	TRBV12-3/TRBV12-4	TRBJ2-3	TRBD2	TGTGCCAGCAGTCCTCCGGGACTAGGAGCGCAGTATTTT	CASSPPGLGAQYF
-	TRBV7-9	TRBJ2-1	-	TGTGCCAGCCAACAGTTTAGCTCCTACAATGAGCAGTTCTTC	CASQQFSSYNEQFF
once	TRBV10-3	TRBJ2-3	TRBD2	TGTGCCATCAGTGAGGTTGTGGGAGGGTCCACAGATACGCAGTATTTT	CAISEVVGGSTDTQYF
-	TRBV19	TRBJ2-1	-	TGTGCCAGTAGTATAGCGCAGGGGAGAAATGAGCAGTTCTTC	CASSIAQGRNEQFF
-	TRBV7-3	TRBJ2-3	TRBD2	TGCGCCAGCAGCCGCTGGGGGGGGACGACTAGCACAGATACGCAGTATTTT	CASSRWGGTTSTDTQYF
-	TRBV4-2	TRBJ2-3	-	TGTGCCAGCAGCCAACCCTGGGCCGATACGCAGTATTTT	CASSQPWADTQYF
-	TRBV14	TRBJ2-5	TRBD2	TGTGCCAGCAGACCGACTAGCGGGGGCGGGGAGACCCAGTACTTC	CASRPTSGGGETQYF
-	TRBV10-3	TRBJ2-2	-	TGTGCCATCAGCCGACGGGTCGGGGAGCTGTTTTTT	CAISRRVGELFF
-	TRBV4-3	TRBJ1-2	TRBD1	TGCGCCAGCAGCCAAGATCTCGGGACAGGGGTCGGCCACACCTTC	CASSQDLGTGVGHTF
-	TRBV27	TRBJ2-1	-	TGTGCCAGCAGTACGTCCATAGGGCTCTACAATGAGCAGTTCTTC	CASSTSIGLYNEQFF
-	TRBV29-1	TRBJ1-4	-	TGCAGCGGTCAAACAACTAATGAAAAACTGTTTTTT	CSGQTTNEKLFF
-	TRBV11-2	TRBJ1-2	TRBD1	TGTGCCAGCAGCTTGACAGGGGCGGGCTATGGCTACACCTTC	CASSLTGAGYGYTF
-	TRBV18	TRBJ1-2	TRBD1	TGTGCCAGCTCACCACGGAAGAGGACAGGCGGAAACTATGGCTACACCTTC	CASSPRKRTGGNYGYTF
-	TRBV21-1	TRBJ1-4	-	TGTGCCAGCAGCCACTGGACAGGAGTTAATGAAAAACTGTTTTTT	CASSHWTGVNEKLFF
-	TRBV3-1/TRBV3-2	TRBJ2-1	TRBD2	TGTGCCAGCAGCCAGGACCCAGCGGGAAGCGTTGAGCAGTTCTTC	CASSQDPAGSVEQFF
-	TRBV7-9	TRBJ1-1	-	TGTGCCAGCAGCTTAACCACTCGGGTTGGGAACACTGAAGCTTTCTTT	CASSLTTRVGNTEAFF
-	TRBV6-1	TRBJ2-7	-	TGTGCCAGCAGTGAAGCGCTTCTACGACAGCGCCCCTACGAGCAGTACTTC	CASSEALLRQRPYEQYF
-	TRBV7-6	TRBJ2-1	-	TGTGCCAGCAGCTTAGGGGCGAACGACGGAGAGCAGTTCTTC	CASSLGANDGEQFF